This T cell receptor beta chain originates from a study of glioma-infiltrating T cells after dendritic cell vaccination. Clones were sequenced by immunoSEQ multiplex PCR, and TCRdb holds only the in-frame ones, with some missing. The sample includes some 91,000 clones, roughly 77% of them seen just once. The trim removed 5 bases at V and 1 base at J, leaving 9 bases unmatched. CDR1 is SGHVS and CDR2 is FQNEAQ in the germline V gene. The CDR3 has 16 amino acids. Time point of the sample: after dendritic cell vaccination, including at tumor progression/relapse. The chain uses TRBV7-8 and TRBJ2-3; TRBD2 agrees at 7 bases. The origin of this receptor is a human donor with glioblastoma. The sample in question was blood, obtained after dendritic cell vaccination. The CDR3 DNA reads TGTGCCAGCAGCCCCCGAGCGGGACTCCGCACAGATACGCAGTATTTT. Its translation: CASSPRAGLRTDTQYF.